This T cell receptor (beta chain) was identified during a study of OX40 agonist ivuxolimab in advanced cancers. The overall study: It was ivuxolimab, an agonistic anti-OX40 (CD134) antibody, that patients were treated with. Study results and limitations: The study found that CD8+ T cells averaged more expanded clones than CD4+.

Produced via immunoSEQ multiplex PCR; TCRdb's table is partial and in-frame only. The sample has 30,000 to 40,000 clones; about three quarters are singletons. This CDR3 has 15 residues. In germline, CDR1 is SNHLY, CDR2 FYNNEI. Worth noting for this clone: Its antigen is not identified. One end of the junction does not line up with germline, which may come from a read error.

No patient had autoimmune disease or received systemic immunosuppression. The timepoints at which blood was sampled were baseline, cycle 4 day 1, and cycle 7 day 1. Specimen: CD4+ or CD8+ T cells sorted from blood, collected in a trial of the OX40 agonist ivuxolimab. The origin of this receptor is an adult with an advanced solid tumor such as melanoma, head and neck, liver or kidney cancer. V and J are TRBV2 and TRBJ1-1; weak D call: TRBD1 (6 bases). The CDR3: CASCDSTGMSTEAFF. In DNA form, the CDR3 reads TGTGCCAGCTGTGATTCTACAGGGATGAGCACTGAAGCTTTCTTT. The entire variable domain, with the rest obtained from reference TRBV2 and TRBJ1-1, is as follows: EPEVTQTPSHQVTQMGQEVILRCVPISNHLYFYWYRQILGQKVEFLVSFYNNEISEKSEIFDDQFSVERPDGSNFTLKIRSTKLEDSAMYFCASCDSTGMSTEAFFGQGTRLTVV.